This T cell receptor (beta chain) was sequenced during a study of response to subunit inactivated influenza vaccine. TCRdb reprocessed the RT-PCR reads with MiXCR, giving one entry per CDR3 protein. Among 600,000 to 850,000 distinct CDR3 sequences, 14% were seen once, and the ten largest hold 6% to 9.5%. This clonotype was counted many times. This TCR came from a man in his fifties or sixties who received an inactivated influenza vaccine. The sequences come from PBMCs from blood, collected less than 15 days before vaccination.

The CDR3 coding sequence is TGTGCCAGCAGTTTATCGGGGGAGACGGATGAGCAGTTCTTC. The encoded protein is CASSLSGETDEQFF. The chain links TRBV12-3 or TRBV12-4 to TRBJ2-1; D perhaps matches TRBD2 (6 bases). The CDR3 is 14 residues long. V was shortened by 2 bases and J by 8 bases, with 13 bases between the two germline ends.